These 32 T cell receptor beta chains originate from one sample sequenced in a study of T cells expressing NK-cell markers. TCRdb reprocessed the 5' RACE reads; each CDR3 protein has one entry and no DNA is given. The record lists 150,000 to 180,000 distinct CDR3 sequences, of which the ten most abundant hold roughly 35%. Material for sequencing was blood T cells: a sorted CD56 or NKG2C T cell subset, CD4+ or CD8+ T cells, or bulk PBMC T cells (not recorded which). Receptors were obtained from a woman aged 50 to 60 in good health.

The chain carries TRBV9 and TRBJ2-5; absent DNA, TCRdb's TRBD2 call cannot be checked. The CDR3 totals 15 residues. The V gene's germline CDR1 is SGDLS and CDR2 YYNGEE. The CDR3 reads CASSVLQSSGETQYF. The full variable domain, in which reference TRBV9 and TRBJ2-5 provide the parts outside the CDR3, is DSGVTQTPKHLITATGQRVTLRCSPRSGDLSVYWYQQSLDQGLQFLIQYYNGEERAKGNILERFSAQQFPDLHSELNLSSLELGDSALYFCASSVLQSSGETQYFGPGTRLLVL.

The chain is built from TRBV9 and TRBJ1-1. This CDR3 comprises 14 residues. In germline, CDR1 is SGDLS, CDR2 YYNGEE. The CDR3 loop is CASSSVAGRAEAFF.

The gene calls are TRBV7-6 and TRBJ2-6; there is no DNA to check the TCRdb D call of TRBD2. The CDR3 contains 17 residues. Germline CDR1 reads SGHVS; CDR2 reads FNYEAQ. CDR3 region: CASSPTSQASGANVLTF.

V gene TRBV11-3 combines with J gene TRBJ2-1; TCRdb outputs TRBD1, but without DNA this stays unchecked. The CDR3 contains 15 residues. In germline, CDR1 is SGHNT, CDR2 YENEEA. The chain's CDR3 is CASSPRGQGHNEQFF.

V and J are TRBV12-5 and TRBJ2-3; checking the TCRdb D call of TRBD1 is not possible without DNA. CDR1 is LGHNT and CDR2 is FRNRAP in the germline V gene. This CDR3 has 17 amino acids. The CDR3 region is CASGFPGGRSSTDTQYF.

This chain connects TRBV7-2 to TRBJ2-5; TCRdb's D gene call, TRBD2, goes unchecked for lack of DNA. CDR3 size: 13 residues. The V gene's germline CDR1 is SGHTA and CDR2 FQGNSA. This CDR3 reads CASSRPYMETQYF.

V gene TRBV5-1 combines with J gene TRBJ2-7; TCRdb calls TRBD1, which cannot be checked without DNA. CDR1 and CDR2 from the germline V gene are SGHRS and YFSETQ. The CDR3 covers 15 residues. The CDR3 spells CASSSEGQGVNEQYF.

The chain combines TRBV18 with TRBJ2-5; with no DNA, the TCRdb D assignment of TRBD2 cannot be verified. Germline V lookup: CDR1 KGHSH, CDR2 LQKENI. The CDR3 spans 15 residues. CDR3: CASSQSAGTQETQYF.

The V and J genes are TRBV29-1 and TRBJ2-7; as DNA is missing, the TRBD1 call by TCRdb cannot be tested. The germline gives CDR1 SQVTM, CDR2 ANQGSEA. This CDR3 is 15 amino acids long. CDR3 residues: CSVVREDRPSYEQYF.

The rearrangement joins TRBV11-2 to TRBJ2-1; lacking DNA, the TRBD2 call made by TCRdb goes unchecked. Per germline, CDR1 SGHAT and CDR2 FQNNGV. The CDR3 is 18 amino acids. The CDR3 here is CASSPGLAGDRPYNEQFF.

The chain combines TRBV7-6 with TRBJ1-2; as DNA is missing, the TRBD1 call by TCRdb cannot be tested. The CDR3 length is 12 residues. Germline values: CDR1 SGHVS, CDR2 FNYEAQ. This CDR3 reads CASSTTGYGYTF.

J is TRBJ2-1 and V is TRBV10-1. Germline assignment: CDR1 WNHNN and CDR2 SYGVQD (reference sequence). The CDR3 sequence is 15 residues long. The CDR3 region is CASSTVRVAYNEQFF.

V gene TRBV2 combines with J gene TRBJ2-1; TCRdb gives TRBD1 as the D gene, but with no DNA this cannot be confirmed. Per germline, CDR1 SNHLY and CDR2 FYNNEI. The length of the CDR3 is 14 residues. The CDR3 protein is CASRVTGGAEEQFF.

The chain employs TRBV5-1 and TRBJ2-2; the TRBD2 assignment by TCRdb is unverifiable without DNA. CDR1 is SGHRS, CDR2 YFSETQ, per germline. This CDR3 is built from 19 residues. CDR3 region: CASSLLPGLAGLNTGELFF.

The gene calls are TRBV5-1 and TRBJ2-1. Germline V gene data show CDR1 as SGHRS and CDR2 as YFSETQ. This CDR3 is built from 11 residues. The CDR3 sequence: CASRRGNEQFF.

The chain couples TRBV4-1 to TRBJ1-4; the D gene TCRdb calls, TRBD1, cannot be checked with no DNA. Germline lookup yields CDR1 MGHRA and CDR2 YSYEKL. This CDR3 contains 17 residues. CDR3 protein: CASSQAGEGAGTEKLFF.

The rearrangement uses TRBV11-1 and TRBJ2-5; the D gene TCRdb calls, TRBD2, cannot be checked with no DNA. The CDR3 sequence is 15 residues long. The germline CDR1 and CDR2 sequences are SGHAT and FQDESV (reference sequence). CDR3 protein: CASSSQAGLQETQYF.

The V call is TRBV7-9, the J call TRBJ2-7; no DNA is available, so the TRBD1 call from TCRdb remains unchecked. Germline V CDR1 and CDR2: SEHNR, FQNEAQ (reference sequence). The CDR3 totals 17 residues. The CDR3 here is CASSSGGGQGIRYEQYF.

The rearrangement joins TRBV5-1 to TRBJ2-1; lacking DNA, the TRBD1 call made by TCRdb goes unchecked. Germline assignment: CDR1 SGHRS and CDR2 YFSETQ. This CDR3 has 14 residues. This CDR3 is CASTPGGGYNEQFF.

The gene calls are TRBV6-1 and TRBJ2-3. CDR3 length: 15 amino acids. Germline lookup yields CDR1 MNHNS and CDR2 SASEGT. The CDR3 sequence: CASSEENSIPDTQYF.

The CDR3 loop is CASSLGGLNLPYEQYF. The chain is built from TRBV5-6 and TRBJ2-7; absent DNA, TCRdb's TRBD2 call cannot be checked. This CDR3 comprises 16 residues. The germline V gene has CDR1 SGHDT and CDR2 YYEEEE.

This chain connects TRBV6-5 to TRBJ2-5; the D call of TRBD2 rests on TCRdb alone, since no DNA is present to check it. This CDR3 region has 15 residues. Germline assignment: CDR1 MNHEY and CDR2 SVGAGI. The CDR3 sequence is CASSYTSGRSETQYF.

The gene calls are TRBV7-9 and TRBJ2-2; the D gene TCRdb calls, TRBD2, cannot be checked with no DNA. Germline CDR1 reads SEHNR; CDR2 reads FQNEAQ (reference sequence). The CDR3 has 16 residues. The CDR3 sequence is CASSHLLGLATGELFF.

This chain connects TRBV7-6 to TRBJ2-1; the TCRdb D gene call, TRBD2, has no DNA to confirm it. The germline V gene has CDR1 SGHVS and CDR2 FNYEAQ. There are 20 residues in the CDR3. The CDR3 loop is CASSFPGLASTPQSYNEQFF. The full variable domain, rest sourced from reference TRBV7-6 and TRBJ2-1, is GAGVSQSPRYKVTKRGQDVALRCDPISGHVSLYWYRQALGQGPEFLTYFNYEAQQDKSGLPNDRFSAERPEGSISTLTIQRTEQRDSAMYRCASSFPGLASTPQSYNEQFFGPGTRLTVL.

This rearrangement joins TRBV4-1 to TRBJ2-7; there is no DNA to check the TCRdb D call of TRBD1. The CDR3 extends over 14 amino acids. Looked up from germline, CDR1 is MGHRA and CDR2 is YSYEKL. This CDR3 reads CASSQVQGAYEQYF.

The rearrangement links TRBV24-1 to TRBJ2-7; TCRdb's D call, TRBD2, is unchecked because there is no DNA. This CDR3 region has 16 residues. Germline lookup yields CDR1 KGHDR and CDR2 SFDVKD. CDR3: CATSDKVGRISYEQYF.

The chain carries TRBV27 and TRBJ2-3. The CDR3 is made up of 14 amino acids. Germline V gene lookup returns CDR1 MNHEY and CDR2 SMNVEV (reference sequence). CDR3 amino acids: CASSLYGLGDTQYF.

The gene calls are TRBV12-3 or TRBV12-4 and TRBJ2-5; TCRdb designates TRBD1, a call that cannot be tested without DNA. CDR3 size: 14 residues. This CDR3 reads CASSLRGSQETQYF.

The chain joins TRBV4-1 to TRBJ2-1. The CDR3 has 12 amino acids. Per the germline V gene, CDR1 is MGHRA and CDR2 is YSYEKL. Here the CDR3 reads CASSQPSTEQFF.

The chain carries TRBV12-3 or TRBV12-4 and TRBJ1-5. CDR3 length: 15 amino acids. CDR3 sequence: CASSLGRRVGQPQHF.

The chain carries TRBV6-5 and TRBJ2-1. Per germline, CDR1 MNHEY and CDR2 SVGAGI. This CDR3 region has 13 residues. CDR3 protein: CASSYSEGDWQFF.

This chain connects TRBV6-6 to TRBJ1-3; lacking DNA, the TRBD1 call made by TCRdb goes unchecked. Germline-derived CDR1 and CDR2 are MNHNY and SVGAGI (reference sequence). The CDR3 spans 17 residues. This CDR3 is CASSLGTDYLSGNTIYF.